This TCR beta chain was captured in a study of blood T cell repertoires in COVID-19. Sequencing was performed with immunoSEQ multiplex PCR; in TCRdb, only in-frame clones are kept and a portion is missing. The repertoire holds about 170,000 clones, around nine tenths seen once, with around 0.77% in the top ten. Germline trimming cut 0 bases from V and 4 bases from J; bases unmatched to any gene: 3. The CDR3 has 15 amino acids. In germline, CDR1 is KGHSH, CDR2 LQKENI. This TCR derives from a woman aged 18-30 years who had recovered from COVID-19. The gene calls are TRBV18 and TRBJ2-1; 7 nucleotides line up with TRBD2. Specimen: PBMCs or T cells enriched from blood (not recorded which). The CDR3: CASSPPGLSYNEQFF. CDR3 sequence (DNA): TGTGCCAGCTCACCACCGGGACTATCATACAATGAGCAGTTCTTC.